This T cell receptor beta chain derives from a study of shared clonotypes between healthy human individuals. The CDR3 contains 19 residues. The germline gives CDR1 SGHRS, CDR2 YFSETQ. The germline V and J ends were trimmed by 0 bases and 0 bases, with 22 bases remaining between them. Repertoires were generated with immunoSEQ multiplex PCR, while TCRdb's copy carries only in-frame clones and drops some. The repertoire holds 490,000 or so clones, with 70% to 80% as singletons. The sequencing sample was made of PBMCs. The clonotype was recovered from a woman aged 35 to 49 in good health. Some clones in this sample may be carry-over from other donors' samples. The chain is built from TRBV5-1 and TRBJ2-7; D is undetermined. CDR3 in amino acids: CASSLVSLRHLSYSYEQYF. CDR3 in DNA: TGCGCCAGCAGCTTGGTCAGTCTGAGACACCTATCTTACTCCTACGAGCAGTACTTC. Looking up the rest from reference TRBV5-1 and TRBJ2-7 gives the full variable domain: KAGVTQTPRYLIKTRGQQVTLSCSPISGHRSVSWYQQTPGQGLQFLFEYFSETQRNKGNFPGRFSGRQFSNSRSEMNVSTLELGDSALYLCASSLVSLRHLSYSYEQYFGPGTRLTVT.